The entry that follows covers one T cell receptor (beta chain) sequence. The antigen remains unidentified. This sample was taken from a study of T cell responses to AZD1222 COVID-19 vaccine. This CDR3 has 15 residues. In germline, CDR1 is SGHRS, CDR2 YFSETQ. Unmatched junction bases numbered 10, after V lost 4 bases and J lost 4 bases. Study-wide findings and caveats: Clonal diversity was possibly underestimated, and the donors were mostly white British, with more females. Repertoires were collected only later (after the peak T cell response had occurred). Following two doses of AZD1222, Spike-specific TCR breadth and depth rose.

The repertoire was sequenced with immunoSEQ multiplex PCR; TCRdb's copy has only in-frame clones and lacks some. The table lists more than 95,000 clones, 85% to 95% of them singletons. V gene TRBV5-1 combines with J gene TRBJ2-7, with 8 bases fitting TRBD2. The TCR sequence derives from an adult in good health. The sample consisted of peripheral blood, taken on day 0 of AZD1222 vaccination. In DNA, the CDR3 is TGCGCCAGCAGCCTCATTAGCGGGACCGATTACGAGCAGTACTTC. Residues: CASSLISGTDYEQYF.